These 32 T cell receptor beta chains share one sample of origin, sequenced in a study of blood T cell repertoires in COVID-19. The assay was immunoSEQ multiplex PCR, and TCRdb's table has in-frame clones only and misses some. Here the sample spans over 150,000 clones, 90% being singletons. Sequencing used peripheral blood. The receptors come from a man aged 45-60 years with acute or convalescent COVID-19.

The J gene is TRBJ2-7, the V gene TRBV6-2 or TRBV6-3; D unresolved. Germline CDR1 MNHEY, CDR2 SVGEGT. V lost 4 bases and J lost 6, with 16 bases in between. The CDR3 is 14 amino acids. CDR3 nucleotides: TGTGCCAGCAGTTTAAAGCTTTCGGGTCTCGAGCAGTACGTC. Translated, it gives CASSLKLSGLEQYV.

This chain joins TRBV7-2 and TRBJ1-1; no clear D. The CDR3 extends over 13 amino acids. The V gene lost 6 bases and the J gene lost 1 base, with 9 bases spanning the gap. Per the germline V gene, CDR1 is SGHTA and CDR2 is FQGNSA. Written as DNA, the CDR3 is TGTGCCAGCAGTTCGTTCTGGAACACTGAAGCTTTCTTT. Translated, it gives CASSSFWNTEAFF.

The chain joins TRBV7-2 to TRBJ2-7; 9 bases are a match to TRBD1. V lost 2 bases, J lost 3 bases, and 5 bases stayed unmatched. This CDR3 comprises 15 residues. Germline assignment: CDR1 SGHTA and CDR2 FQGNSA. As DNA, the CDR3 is TGTGCCAGCAGCTTAAAGACAGGGGGTGGCTACGAGCAGTACGTC. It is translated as CASSLKTGGGYEQYV.

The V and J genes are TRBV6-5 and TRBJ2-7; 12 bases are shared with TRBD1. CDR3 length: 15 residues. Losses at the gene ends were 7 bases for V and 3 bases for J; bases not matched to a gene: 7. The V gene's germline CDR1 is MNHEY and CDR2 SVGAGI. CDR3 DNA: TGTGCCAGCACTATTGGGACAGGGGGCTTCTACGAGCAGTACTTC. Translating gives CASTIGTGGFYEQYF.

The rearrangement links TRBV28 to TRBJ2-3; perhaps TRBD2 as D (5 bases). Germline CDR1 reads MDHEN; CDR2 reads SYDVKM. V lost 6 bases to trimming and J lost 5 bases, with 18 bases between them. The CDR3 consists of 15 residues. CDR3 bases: TGTGCCAGCAGCACGGTGGGGAGTCAGAAAGATACGCAGTATTTT. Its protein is CASSTVGSQKDTQYF.

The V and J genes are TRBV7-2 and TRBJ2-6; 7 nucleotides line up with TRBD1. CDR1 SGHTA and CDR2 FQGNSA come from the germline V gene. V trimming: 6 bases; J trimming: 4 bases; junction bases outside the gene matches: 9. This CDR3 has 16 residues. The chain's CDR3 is CASSKRTGSGANVLTF. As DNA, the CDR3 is TGTGCCAGCAGTAAAAGGACAGGTTCCGGGGCCAACGTCCTGACTTTC.

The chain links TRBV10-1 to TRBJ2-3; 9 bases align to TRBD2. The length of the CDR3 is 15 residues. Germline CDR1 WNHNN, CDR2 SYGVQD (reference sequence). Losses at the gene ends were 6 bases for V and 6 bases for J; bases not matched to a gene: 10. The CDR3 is CASSPKLGLADTQYF. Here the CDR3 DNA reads TGCGCCAGCAGCCCTAAACTGGGACTAGCCGATACGCAGTATTTT.

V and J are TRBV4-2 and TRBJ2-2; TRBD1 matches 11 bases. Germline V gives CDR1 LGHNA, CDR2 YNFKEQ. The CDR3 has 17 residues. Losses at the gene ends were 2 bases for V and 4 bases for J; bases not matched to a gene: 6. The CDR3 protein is CASSQHTGQGVTGELFF. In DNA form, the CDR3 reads TGTGCCAGCAGCCAACATACGGGACAGGGGGTCACCGGGGAGCTGTTTTTT.

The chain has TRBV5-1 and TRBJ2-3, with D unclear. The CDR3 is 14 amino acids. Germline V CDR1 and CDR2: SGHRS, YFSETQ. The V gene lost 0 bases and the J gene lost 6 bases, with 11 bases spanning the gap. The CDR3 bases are TGCGCCAGCAGCTTGGACGCACGTAGCGATACGCAGTATTTT. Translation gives CASSLDARSDTQYF.

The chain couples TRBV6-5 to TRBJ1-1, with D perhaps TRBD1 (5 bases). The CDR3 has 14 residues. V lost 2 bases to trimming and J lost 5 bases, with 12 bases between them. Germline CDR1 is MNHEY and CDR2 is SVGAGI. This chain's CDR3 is CASSYPGGWTEAFF. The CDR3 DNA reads TGTGCCAGCAGTTACCCGGGGGGGTGGACTGAAGCTTTCTTT.

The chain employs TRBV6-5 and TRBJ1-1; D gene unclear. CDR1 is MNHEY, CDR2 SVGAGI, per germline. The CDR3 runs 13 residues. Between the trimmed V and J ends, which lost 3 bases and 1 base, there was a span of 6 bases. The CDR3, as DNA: TGTGCCAGCAGTTATTTCCAGAACACTGAAGCTTTCTTT. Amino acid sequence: CASSYFQNTEAFF.

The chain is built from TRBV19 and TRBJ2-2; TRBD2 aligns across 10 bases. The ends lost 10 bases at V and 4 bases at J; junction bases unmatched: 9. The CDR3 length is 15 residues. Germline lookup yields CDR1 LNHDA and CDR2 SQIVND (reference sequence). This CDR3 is CATLGGLAVTGELFF. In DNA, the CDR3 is TGTGCCACCCTGGGAGGACTAGCGGTCACCGGGGAGCTGTTTTTT.

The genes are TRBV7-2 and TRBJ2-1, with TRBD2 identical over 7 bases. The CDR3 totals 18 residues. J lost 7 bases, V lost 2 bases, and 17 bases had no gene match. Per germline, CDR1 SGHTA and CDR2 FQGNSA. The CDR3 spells CASSLNFISGKGRNEQFF. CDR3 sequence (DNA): TGTGCCAGCAGCTTAAACTTTATAAGCGGGAAAGGGAGGAATGAGCAGTTCTTC.

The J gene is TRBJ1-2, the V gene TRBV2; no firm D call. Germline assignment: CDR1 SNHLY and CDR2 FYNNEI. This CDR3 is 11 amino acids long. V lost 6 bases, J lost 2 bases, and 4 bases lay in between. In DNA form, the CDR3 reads TGTGCCAGCAGCTCCAACTATGGCTACACCTTC. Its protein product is CASSSNYGYTF.

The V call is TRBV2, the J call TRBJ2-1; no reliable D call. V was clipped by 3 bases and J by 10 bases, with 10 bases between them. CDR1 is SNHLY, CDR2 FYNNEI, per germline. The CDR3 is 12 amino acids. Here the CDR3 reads CASSEESREQFF. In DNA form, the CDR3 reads TGTGCCAGCAGTGAGGAGTCGAGGGAGCAGTTCTTC.

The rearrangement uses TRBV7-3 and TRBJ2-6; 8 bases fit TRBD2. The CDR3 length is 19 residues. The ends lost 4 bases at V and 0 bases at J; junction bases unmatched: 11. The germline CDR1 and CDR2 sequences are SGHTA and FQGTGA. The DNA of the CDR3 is TGTGCCAGCAGCTCCCCCCGGGGGGGGATTCTCTCTGGGGCCAACGTCCTGACTTTC. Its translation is CASSSPRGGILSGANVLTF.

As DNA, the CDR3 is TGTGCCAGCAGCGTAGATTTCCGGGTAGAGAATGGCTACACCTTC. Amino acid sequence: CASSVDFRVENGYTF. The chain has TRBV9 and TRBJ1-2; no clear D gene. V dropped 0 bases and J dropped 6 bases, with 15 bases sitting between them. Germline CDR1 is SGDLS and CDR2 is YYNGEE. This CDR3 has 15 amino acids.

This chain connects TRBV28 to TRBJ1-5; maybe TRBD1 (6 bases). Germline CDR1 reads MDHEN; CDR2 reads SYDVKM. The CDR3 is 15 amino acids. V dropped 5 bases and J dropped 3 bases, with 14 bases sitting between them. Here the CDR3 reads CASSNPTGYNQPQHF. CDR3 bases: TGTGCCAGCAGTAACCCGACAGGCTACAATCAGCCCCAGCATTTT.

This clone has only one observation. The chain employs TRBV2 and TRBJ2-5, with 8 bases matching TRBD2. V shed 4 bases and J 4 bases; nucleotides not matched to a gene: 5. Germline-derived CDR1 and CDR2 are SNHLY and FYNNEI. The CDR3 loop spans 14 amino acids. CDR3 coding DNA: TGTGCCAGCAGTGGGTGGCTAGCGGGAGAGACCCAGTACTTC. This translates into CASSGWLAGETQYF.

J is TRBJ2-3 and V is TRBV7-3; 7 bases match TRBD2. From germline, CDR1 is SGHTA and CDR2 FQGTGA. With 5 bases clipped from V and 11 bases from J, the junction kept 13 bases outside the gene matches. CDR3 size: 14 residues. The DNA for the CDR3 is TGTGCCAGCAGCACTAGCGCGAGTGGGAGGGGGCAGTATTTT. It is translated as CASSTSASGRGQYF.

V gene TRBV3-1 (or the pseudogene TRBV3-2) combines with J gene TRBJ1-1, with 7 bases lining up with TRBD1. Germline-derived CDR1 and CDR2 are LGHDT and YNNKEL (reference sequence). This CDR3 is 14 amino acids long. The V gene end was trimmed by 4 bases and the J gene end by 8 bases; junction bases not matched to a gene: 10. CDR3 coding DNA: TGTGCCAGCAGCCGACAGGGTCTCCGCCCGGAAGCTTTCTTT. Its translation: CASSRQGLRPEAFF.

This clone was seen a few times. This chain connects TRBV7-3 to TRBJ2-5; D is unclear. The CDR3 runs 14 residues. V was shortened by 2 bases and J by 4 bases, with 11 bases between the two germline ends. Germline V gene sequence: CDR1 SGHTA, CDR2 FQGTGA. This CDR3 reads CASSLSPTGETQYF. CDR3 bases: TGTGCCAGCAGCTTATCCCCCACGGGAGAGACCCAGTACTTC.

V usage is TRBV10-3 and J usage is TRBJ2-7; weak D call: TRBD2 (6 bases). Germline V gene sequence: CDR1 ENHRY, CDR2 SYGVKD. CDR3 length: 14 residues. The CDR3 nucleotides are TGTGCGCGGAGGTGCGGGGCAGGACGATACGAGCAGTACGTC. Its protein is CARRCGAGRYEQYV.

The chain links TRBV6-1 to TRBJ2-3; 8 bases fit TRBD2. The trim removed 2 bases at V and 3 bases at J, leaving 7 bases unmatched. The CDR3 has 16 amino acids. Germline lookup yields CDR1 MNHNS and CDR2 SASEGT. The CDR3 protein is CASSERETGGTDTQYF. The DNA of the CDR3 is TGTGCCAGCAGTGAACGGGAGACGGGGGGGACAGATACGCAGTATTTT.

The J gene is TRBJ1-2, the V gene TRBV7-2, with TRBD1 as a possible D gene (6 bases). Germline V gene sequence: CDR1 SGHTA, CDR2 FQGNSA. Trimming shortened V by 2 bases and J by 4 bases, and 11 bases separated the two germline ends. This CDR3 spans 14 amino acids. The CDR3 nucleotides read TGTGCCAGCAGCTTAAGCGAGACAGGCTATGGCTACACCTTC. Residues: CASSLSETGYGYTF.

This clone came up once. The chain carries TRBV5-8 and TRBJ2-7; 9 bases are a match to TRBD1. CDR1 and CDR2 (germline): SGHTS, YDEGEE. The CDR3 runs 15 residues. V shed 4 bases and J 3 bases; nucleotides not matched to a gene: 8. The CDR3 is CASSLDRGISYEQYF. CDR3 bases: TGTGCCAGCAGCCTCGACAGGGGGATAAGCTACGAGCAGTACTTC. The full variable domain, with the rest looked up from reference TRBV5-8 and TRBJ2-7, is EAGVTQSPTHLIKTRGQQATLRCSPISGHTSVYWYQQALGLGLQFLLWYDEGEERNRGNFPPRFSGRQFPNYSSELNVNALELEDSALYLCASSLDRGISYEQYFGPGTRLTVT.

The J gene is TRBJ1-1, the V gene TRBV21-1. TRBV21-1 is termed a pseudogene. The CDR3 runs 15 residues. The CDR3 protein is CASSPYSPGRTEAFF. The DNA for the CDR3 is TGTGCCAGCAGCCCCTATTCCCCCGGGAGAACTGAAGCTTTCTTT.

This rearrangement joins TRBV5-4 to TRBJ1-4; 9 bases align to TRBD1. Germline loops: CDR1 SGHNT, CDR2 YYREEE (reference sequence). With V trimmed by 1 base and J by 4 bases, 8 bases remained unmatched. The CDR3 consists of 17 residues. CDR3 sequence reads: CASSLSPGTGYNEKLFF. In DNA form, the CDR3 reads TGTGCCAGCAGCTTGAGTCCTGGGACAGGGTATAATGAAAAACTGTTTTTT.

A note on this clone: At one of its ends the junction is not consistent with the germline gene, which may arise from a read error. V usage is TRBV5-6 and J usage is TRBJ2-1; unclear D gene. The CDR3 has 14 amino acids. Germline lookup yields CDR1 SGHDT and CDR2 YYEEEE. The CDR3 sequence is CASSLGQSYNEQFF. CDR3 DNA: TGTGCCAGCAGTTTGGGTCAATCCTACAATGAGCAGTTCTTC.

The DNA of the CDR3 is TGTGCCAGCAAACCGGGACAGGGGTCCACCGGGGAGCTGTTTTTT. Its protein is CASKPGQGSTGELFF. The genes are TRBV6-1 and TRBJ2-2, with TRBD1 matching over 10 bases. The junction had 6 bases not matched to a gene; V was cut back by 7 bases and J by 4 bases. Germline CDR1 is MNHNS and CDR2 is SASEGT. CDR3 length: 15 residues.

The CDR3 sequence: CASSLARGQSVSLHF. The CDR3, as DNA: TGTGCCAGCAGCTTGGCCCGAGGTCAGTCTGTATCCCTCCACTTT. The chain has TRBV5-6 and TRBJ1-6, with D uncertain. The CDR3 has 15 amino acids. Trimming pared 0 bases from V and 14 bases from J, leaving 18 bases between. Germline lookup yields CDR1 SGHDT and CDR2 YYEEEE.

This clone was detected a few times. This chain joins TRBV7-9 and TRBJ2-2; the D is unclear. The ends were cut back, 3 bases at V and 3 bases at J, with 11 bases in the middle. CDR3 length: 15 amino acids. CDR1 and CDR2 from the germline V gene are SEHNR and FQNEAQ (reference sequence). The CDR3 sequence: CASSLRFTDTGELFF. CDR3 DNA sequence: TGTGCCAGCAGCTTGCGGTTTACGGACACCGGGGAGCTGTTTTTT.